This entry lists 21 T cell receptor beta chains sequenced from one sample in a study of shared clonotypes between healthy human individuals. The data were produced by immunoSEQ multiplex PCR, yet TCRdb's version contains in-frame clones alone and is incomplete. In the table there are over a million clones, around 97% of which are singletons. Sequencing was done on a sample of naive CD4+ T cells sorted from blood. Documented subset: CD45RA+ positively selected. The receptor source for this set is a man younger than 45 in good health.

The V call is TRBV10-2, the J call TRBJ1-2; no clear D gene. CDR1 and CDR2 (germline): WSHSY, SAAADI. CDR3 size: 14 residues. V gave up 2 bases and J gave up 3 bases, with 10 bases separating them. This CDR3 is CASSEALEDYGYTF. CDR3 bases: TGCGCCAGCAGTGAGGCTCTGGAGGACTATGGCTACACCTTC.

V gene TRBV2 combines with J gene TRBJ1-2; a possible D gene is TRBD1 (6 bases). Per the germline V gene, CDR1 is SNHLY and CDR2 is FYNNEI. There are 13 residues in the CDR3. V dropped 7 bases and J dropped 3 bases, with 12 bases sitting between them. CDR3 sequence reads: CASIYRVDYGYTF. The DNA of the CDR3 is TGTGCCAGCATTTACAGGGTGGACTATGGCTACACCTTC.

The chain's CDR3 is CASSQEDRGNTEAFF. Here the CDR3 DNA reads TGCGCCAGCAGCCAAGAGGACAGGGGAAACACTGAAGCTTTCTTT. The chain links TRBV4-3 to TRBJ1-1; 9 bases agree with TRBD1. Germline V gene lookup returns CDR1 LGHNA and CDR2 YSLEER. Losses at the gene ends were 0 bases for V and 2 bases for J; bases not matched to a gene: 1. There are 15 residues in the CDR3.

CDR3 sequence (DNA): TGTGCCAGCAGTTCAGGGACAGCTTACACAGATACGCAGTATTTT. Translated: CASSSGTAYTDTQYF. The J gene is TRBJ2-3, the V gene TRBV28; TRBD1 matches 7 bases. Germline CDR1 is MDHEN and CDR2 is SYDVKM. With V trimmed by 4 bases and J by 2 bases, 6 bases remained unmatched. The CDR3 is made up of 15 amino acids.

V gene TRBV18 combines with J gene TRBJ2-2; D uncertain. Germline CDR1 reads KGHSH; CDR2 reads LQKENI. CDR3 length equals 16 residues. V lost 5 bases to trimming and J lost 1 base, with 14 bases between them. CDR3 loop: CASSSYDTRNTGELFF. CDR3 in DNA: TGTGCCAGCTCATCATACGACACCAGGAACACCGGGGAGCTGTTTTTT.

This clone occurred once. Other DNA sequences from this sample encode an identical CDR3 as well. V is TRBV9 and J is TRBJ2-5, with 8 bases lining up with TRBD2. The trim removed 0 bases at V and 2 bases at J, leaving 3 bases unmatched. The germline CDR1 and CDR2 sequences are SGDLS and YYNGEE. The CDR3 is 15 amino acids. This CDR3 is CASSVVGTRQETQYF. The CDR3 DNA sequence: TGTGCCAGCAGCGTAGTCGGGACTAGACAAGAGACCCAGTACTTC.

V is TRBV29-1 and J is TRBJ2-7; 8 bases align to TRBD1. The CDR3 has 12 amino acids. J gave up 5 bases and V 6 bases, and 6 bases lay outside the gene matches. Germline CDR1 reads SQVTM; CDR2 reads ANQGSEA. The chain's CDR3 is CSVRTGSDEQYF. In DNA, the CDR3 is TGCAGCGTCCGGACAGGGTCCGACGAGCAGTACTTC.

V is TRBV29-1 and J is TRBJ2-3; TRBD2 matches at 11 bases. Trimming at V came to 1 base and at J to 2 bases, leaving 5 bases not matched to a gene. CDR1 is SQVTM, CDR2 ANQGSEA, per germline. There are 16 residues in the CDR3. CDR3 coding DNA: TGCAGCGTTGAAGCAGGACTAGCGGGCCTCACAGATACGCAGTATTTT. Amino acid sequence: CSVEAGLAGLTDTQYF.

The V and J genes are TRBV5-4 and TRBJ2-7; D call uncertain. V dropped 0 bases and J dropped 5 bases, with 6 bases sitting between them. Per germline, CDR1 SGHNT and CDR2 YYREEE (reference sequence). CDR3 length equals 12 residues. The CDR3 spells CASSLVGHEQYF. As DNA, the CDR3 is TGTGCCAGCAGCTTGGTTGGACACGAGCAGTACTTC. Combining the CDR3 with reference TRBV5-4 and TRBJ2-7 gives the whole variable domain ETGVTQSPTHLIKTRGQQVTLRCSSQSGHNTVSWYQQALGQGPQFIFQYYREEENGRGNFPPRFSGLQFPNYSSELNVNALELDDSALYLCASSLVGHEQYFGPGTRLTVT.

The rearrangement uses TRBV9 and TRBJ2-5; D might be TRBD1 or TRBD2, each matching 6 bases. The CDR3 has 16 amino acids. Trimming pared 1 base from V and 4 bases from J, leaving 17 bases between. Looked up from germline, CDR1 is SGDLS and CDR2 is YYNGEE. CDR3 bases: TGTGCCAGCAGCGTACGCGGAGGGGGAGTGGGAGAGACCCAGTACTTC. Its protein product is CASSVRGGGVGETQYF.

Here the CDR3 reads CASSSGLAVVEQYF. CDR3 DNA: TGTGCCAGCAGCTCAGGACTAGCGGTGGTCGAGCAGTACTTC. The V and J genes are TRBV11-2 and TRBJ2-7, with 10 bases matching TRBD2. This CDR3 has 14 residues. Germline values: CDR1 SGHAT, CDR2 FQNNGV. Trimming took 4 bases from V and 6 from J; bases not matched to a gene: 6.

V and J are TRBV27 and TRBJ1-5, with D maybe TRBD1 (5 bases). The CDR3 sequence is 15 residues long. Trimming left V 5 bases short and J 4 bases short, with 15 bases between. CDR1 and CDR2 from the germline V gene are MNHEY and SMNVEV (reference sequence). The CDR3: CASSGARTANQPQHF. CDR3 coding DNA: TGTGCCAGCAGTGGGGCGAGGACGGCGAATCAGCCCCAGCATTTT.

CDR3 residues: CASSVADSSPQHF. Here the CDR3 DNA reads TGTGCCAGCAGCGTAGCGGACTCGTCGCCCCAGCATTTT. This rearrangement joins TRBV9 to TRBJ1-5, with no clear D. Germline CDR1 reads SGDLS; CDR2 reads YYNGEE. The CDR3 is 13 residues long. The V gene lost 0 bases and the J gene lost 9 bases, with 10 bases spanning the gap.

To note about this clone: A read error may produce the germline difference seen at one junction end. The rearrangement uses TRBV30 and TRBJ1-2, with 8 bases identical to TRBD1. Germline CDR1 and CDR2: GTSNPN and SVGIG (reference sequence). This CDR3 comprises 11 residues. DNA of the CDR3: TGTGCCTGGACCTCGGACAGGGTGGTCAACTTC. This encodes CAWTSDRVVNF.

V gene TRBV7-8 combines with J gene TRBJ2-3; TRBD2 matches 10 bases. In germline, CDR1 is SGHVS, CDR2 FQNEAQ. V trimming: 2 bases; J trimming: 5 bases; junction bases outside the gene matches: 4. CDR3 length equals 15 residues. The DNA of the CDR3 is TGTGCCAGCAGCTTAAACCTAGCGGGGGAAGATACGCAGTATTTT. Translated, it gives CASSLNLAGEDTQYF. Based on the CDR3 plus reference TRBV7-8 and TRBJ2-3, the full variable domain is GAGVSQSPRYKVAKRGQDVALRCDPISGHVSLFWYQQALGQGPEFLTYFQNEAQLDKSGLPSDRFFAERPEGSVSTLKIQRTQQEDSAVYLCASSLNLAGEDTQYFGPGTRLTVL.

Note on this clone: In the same sample, other DNA sequences code for this CDR3. The rearrangement uses TRBV28 and TRBJ2-7; D is unresolved. Per the germline V gene, CDR1 is MDHEN and CDR2 is SYDVKM. The CDR3 consists of 11 residues. V was clipped by 6 bases and J by 6 bases, with 9 bases between them. As DNA, the CDR3 is TGTGCCAGCAGCTCCTTTGTCGAGCAGTACTTC. Amino acid sequence: CASSSFVEQYF.

As regards this clone: One end of the junction fails to match germline, which may point to a read error. The genes are TRBV9 and TRBJ2-1; D ambiguous. The CDR3 has 15 amino acids. Germline V gives CDR1 SGDLS, CDR2 YYNGEE. The CDR3 is CASSVGPQPYNEQFF. The CDR3 nucleotides read TGTGCCAGCAGCGTAGGTCCTCAACCCTATAATGAGCAGTTCTTC.

This clone was counted once. CDR3 nucleotides: TGTGCCAGTAGTTCCCCTGGCTTGTACACTGAAGCTTTCTTT. Protein: CASSSPGLYTEAFF. The gene calls are TRBV19 and TRBJ1-1; D unclear. The length of the CDR3 is 14 residues. Deletions cut 5 bases from V and 3 bases from J, with 13 bases between. The V gene's germline CDR1 is LNHDA and CDR2 SQIVND (reference sequence).

The V call is TRBV5-6, the J call TRBJ2-3; 7 bases map to TRBD1. The germline CDR1 and CDR2 sequences are SGHDT and YYEEEE. J lost 3 bases, V lost 5 bases, and 9 bases had no gene match. The CDR3 runs 15 residues. The CDR3 reads CASSNDPGQTDTQYF. Written as DNA, the CDR3 is TGTGCCAGCAGTAATGACCCGGGACAGACAGATACGCAGTATTTT.

The chain links TRBV19 to TRBJ2-1, with a weak D call TRBD2 (7 bases). CDR3 length: 14 residues. CDR1 and CDR2 (germline): LNHDA, SQIVND (reference sequence). Between the trimmed V and J ends, which lost 6 bases and 10 bases, there was a span of 19 bases. As DNA, the CDR3 is TGTGCCAGTAGCCCTGTACTCGGGGGGCACGAGCAGTTCTTC. Translated, it gives CASSPVLGGHEQFF.

The CDR3 bases are TGTGCCAGCAGAACTACGGGACTAGCGGGAGCTTCAAATACGCAGTATTTT. This codes for CASRTTGLAGASNTQYF. The chain recombines TRBV28 with TRBJ2-3; 14 bases line up with TRBD2. The trim removed 6 bases at V and 7 bases at J, leaving 12 bases unmatched. In germline, CDR1 is MDHEN, CDR2 SYDVKM. The CDR3 sequence is 17 residues long.